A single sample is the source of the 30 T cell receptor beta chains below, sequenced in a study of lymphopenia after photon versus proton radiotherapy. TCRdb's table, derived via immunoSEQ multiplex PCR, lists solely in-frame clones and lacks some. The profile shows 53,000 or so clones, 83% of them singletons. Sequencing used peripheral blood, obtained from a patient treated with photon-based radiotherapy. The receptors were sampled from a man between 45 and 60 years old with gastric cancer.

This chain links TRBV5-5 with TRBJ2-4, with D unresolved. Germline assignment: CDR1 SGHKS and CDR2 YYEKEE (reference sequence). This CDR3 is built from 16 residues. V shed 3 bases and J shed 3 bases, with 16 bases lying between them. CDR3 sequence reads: CASSSPLQVGKNIQYF. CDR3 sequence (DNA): TGTGCCAGCAGCTCCCCGCTCCAGGTGGGCAAAAACATTCAGTACTTC.

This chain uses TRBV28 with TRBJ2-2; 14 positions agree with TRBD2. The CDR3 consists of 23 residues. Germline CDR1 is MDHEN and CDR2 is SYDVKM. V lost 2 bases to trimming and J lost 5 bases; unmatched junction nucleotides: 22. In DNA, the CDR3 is TGTGCCAGCAGTTTAATCTTTGAGGGCGGGACTAGCGGGAGACGGGAGAAAACCGGGGAGCTGTTTTTT. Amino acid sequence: CASSLIFEGGTSGRREKTGELFF.

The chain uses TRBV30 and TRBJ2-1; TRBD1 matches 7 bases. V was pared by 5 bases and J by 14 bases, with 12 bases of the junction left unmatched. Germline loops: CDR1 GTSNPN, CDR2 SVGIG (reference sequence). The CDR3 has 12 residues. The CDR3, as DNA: TGTGCCTGGGGGAATCTCGGGACAGCGGAGTTCTTC. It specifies CAWGNLGTAEFF.

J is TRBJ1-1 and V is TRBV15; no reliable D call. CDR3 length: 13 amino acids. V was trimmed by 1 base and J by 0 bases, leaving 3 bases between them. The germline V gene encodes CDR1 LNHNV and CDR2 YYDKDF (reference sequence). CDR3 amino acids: CATSRVVNTEAFF. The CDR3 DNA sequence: TGTGCCACCAGCAGAGTGGTGAACACTGAAGCTTTCTTT.

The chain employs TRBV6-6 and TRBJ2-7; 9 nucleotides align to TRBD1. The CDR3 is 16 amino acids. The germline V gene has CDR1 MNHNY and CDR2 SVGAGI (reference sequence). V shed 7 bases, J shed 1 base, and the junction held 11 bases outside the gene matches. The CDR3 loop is CASTSNGQGLSYEQYF. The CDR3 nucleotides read TGTGCCAGCACTTCTAATGGACAGGGGCTTTCCTACGAGCAGTACTTC.

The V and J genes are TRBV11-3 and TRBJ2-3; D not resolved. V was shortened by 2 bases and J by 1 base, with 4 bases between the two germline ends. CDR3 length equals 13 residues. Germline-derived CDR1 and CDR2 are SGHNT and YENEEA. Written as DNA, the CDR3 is TGTGCCAGCAGCTTAATGCGCACAGATACGCAGTATTTT. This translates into CASSLMRTDTQYF.

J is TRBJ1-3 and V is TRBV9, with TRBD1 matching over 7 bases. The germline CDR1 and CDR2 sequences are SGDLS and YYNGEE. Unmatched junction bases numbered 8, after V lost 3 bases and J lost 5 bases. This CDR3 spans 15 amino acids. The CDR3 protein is CASSARQGGRNTIYF. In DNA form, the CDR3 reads TGTGCCAGCAGCGCTAGACAGGGCGGAAGAAACACCATATATTTT.

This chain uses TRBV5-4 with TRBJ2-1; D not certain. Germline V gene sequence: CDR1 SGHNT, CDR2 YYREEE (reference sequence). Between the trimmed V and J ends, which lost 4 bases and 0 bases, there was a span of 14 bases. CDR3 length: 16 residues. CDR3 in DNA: TGTGCCAGCAGCCCGCGTCCGATCAGCTCCTACAATGAGCAGTTCTTC. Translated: CASSPRPISSYNEQFF.

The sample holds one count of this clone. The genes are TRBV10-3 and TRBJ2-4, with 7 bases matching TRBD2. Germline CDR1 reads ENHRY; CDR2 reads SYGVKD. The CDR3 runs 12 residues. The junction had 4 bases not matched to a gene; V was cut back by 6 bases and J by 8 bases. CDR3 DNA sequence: TGTGCCATCAGCACGGGGGGAGACATTCAGTACTTC. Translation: CAISTGGDIQYF.

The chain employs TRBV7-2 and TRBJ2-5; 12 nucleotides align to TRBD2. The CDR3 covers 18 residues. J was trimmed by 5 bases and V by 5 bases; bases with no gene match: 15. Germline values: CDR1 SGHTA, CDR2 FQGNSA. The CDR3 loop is CASSVGTSGSLGGETQYF. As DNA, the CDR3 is TGTGCCAGCAGCGTCGGGACTAGCGGGTCCCTTGGGGGGGAGACCCAGTACTTC.

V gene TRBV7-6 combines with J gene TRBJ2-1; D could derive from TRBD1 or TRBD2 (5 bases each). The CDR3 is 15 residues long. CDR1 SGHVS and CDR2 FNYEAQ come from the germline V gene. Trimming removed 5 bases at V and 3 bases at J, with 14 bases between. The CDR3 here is CASSRDAAFYNEQFF. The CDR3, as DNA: TGTGCCAGCAGCCGGGACGCGGCTTTCTACAATGAGCAGTTCTTC.

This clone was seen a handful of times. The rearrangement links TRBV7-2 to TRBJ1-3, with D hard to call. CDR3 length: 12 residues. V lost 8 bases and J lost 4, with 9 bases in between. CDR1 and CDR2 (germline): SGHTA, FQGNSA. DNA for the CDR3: TGTGCCAGCGCTACAGAAGGAAACACCATATATTTT. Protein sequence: CASATEGNTIYF. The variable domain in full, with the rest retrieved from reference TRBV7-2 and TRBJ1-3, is GAGVSQSPSNKVTEKGKDVELRCDPISGHTALYWYRQSLGQGLEFLIYFQGNSAPDKSGLPSDRFSAERTGGSVSTLTIQRTQQEDSAVYLCASATEGNTIYFGEGSWLTVV.

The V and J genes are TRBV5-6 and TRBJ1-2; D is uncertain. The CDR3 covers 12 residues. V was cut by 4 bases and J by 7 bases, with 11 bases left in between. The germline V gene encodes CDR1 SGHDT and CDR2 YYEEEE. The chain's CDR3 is CASSPGRSGYTF. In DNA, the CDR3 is TGTGCCAGCAGCCCCGGCAGGTCTGGCTACACCTTC.

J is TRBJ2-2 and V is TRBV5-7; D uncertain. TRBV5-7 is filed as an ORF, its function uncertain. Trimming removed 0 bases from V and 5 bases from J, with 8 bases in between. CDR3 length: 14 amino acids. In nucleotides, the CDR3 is TGTGCCAGCAGCTTGGGGTACGGAACCGGGGAGCTGTTTTTT. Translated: CASSLGYGTGELFF.

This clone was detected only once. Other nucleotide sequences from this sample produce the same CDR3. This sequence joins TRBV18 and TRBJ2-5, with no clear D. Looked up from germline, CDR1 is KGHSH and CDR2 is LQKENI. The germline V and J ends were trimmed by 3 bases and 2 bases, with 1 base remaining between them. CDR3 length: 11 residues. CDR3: CASSPQETQYF. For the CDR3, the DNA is TGTGCCAGCTCACCGCAAGAGACCCAGTACTTC.

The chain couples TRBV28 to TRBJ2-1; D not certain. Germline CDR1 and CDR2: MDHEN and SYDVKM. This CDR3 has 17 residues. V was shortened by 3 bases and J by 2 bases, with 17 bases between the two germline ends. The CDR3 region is CASSLLSGAGPYNEQFF. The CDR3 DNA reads TGTGCCAGCAGTTTGCTTTCCGGAGCTGGGCCCTACAATGAGCAGTTCTTC.

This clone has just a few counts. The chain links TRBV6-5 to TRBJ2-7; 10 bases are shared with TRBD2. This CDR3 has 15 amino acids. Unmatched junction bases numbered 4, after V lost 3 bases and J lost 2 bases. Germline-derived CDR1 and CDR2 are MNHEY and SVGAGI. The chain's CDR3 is CASSYSAGGTYEQYF. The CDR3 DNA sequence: TGTGCCAGCAGTTATTCAGCGGGAGGGACCTACGAGCAGTACTTC.

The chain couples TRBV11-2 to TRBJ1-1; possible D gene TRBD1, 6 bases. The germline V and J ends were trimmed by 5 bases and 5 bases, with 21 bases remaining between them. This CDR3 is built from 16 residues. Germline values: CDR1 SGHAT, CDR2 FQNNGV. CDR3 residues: CASSPIRQAAGTEAFF. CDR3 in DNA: TGTGCCAGCAGCCCAATCCGACAGGCGGCAGGGACTGAAGCTTTCTTT.

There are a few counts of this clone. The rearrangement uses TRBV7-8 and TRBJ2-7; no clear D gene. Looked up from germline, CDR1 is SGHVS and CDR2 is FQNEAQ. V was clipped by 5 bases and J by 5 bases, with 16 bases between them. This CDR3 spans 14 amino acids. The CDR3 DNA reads TGTGCCAGCAGCCCCGACGGCCCTCTGGACGAGCAGTACTTC. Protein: CASSPDGPLDEQYF.

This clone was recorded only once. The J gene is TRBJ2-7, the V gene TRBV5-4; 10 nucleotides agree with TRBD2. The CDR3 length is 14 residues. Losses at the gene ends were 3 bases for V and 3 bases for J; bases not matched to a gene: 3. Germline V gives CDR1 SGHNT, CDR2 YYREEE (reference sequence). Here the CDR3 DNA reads TGTGCCAGCAGCTCTAGCGGGAGCGGCTACGAGCAGTACTTC. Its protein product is CASSSSGSGYEQYF.

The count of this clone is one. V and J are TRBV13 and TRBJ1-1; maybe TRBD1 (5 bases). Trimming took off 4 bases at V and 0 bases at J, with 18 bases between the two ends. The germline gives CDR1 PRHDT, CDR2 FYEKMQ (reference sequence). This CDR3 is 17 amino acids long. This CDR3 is CASSSLTLGTVNTEAFF. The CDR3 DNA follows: TGTGCCAGCAGCTCACTGACGCTAGGGACCGTGAACACTGAAGCTTTCTTT.

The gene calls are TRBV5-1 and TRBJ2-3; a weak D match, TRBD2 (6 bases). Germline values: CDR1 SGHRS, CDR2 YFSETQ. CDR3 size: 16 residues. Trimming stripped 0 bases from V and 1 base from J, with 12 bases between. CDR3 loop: CASSLDIGRGTDTQYF. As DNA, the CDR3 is TGCGCCAGCAGCTTGGATATCGGGAGAGGCACAGATACGCAGTATTTT.

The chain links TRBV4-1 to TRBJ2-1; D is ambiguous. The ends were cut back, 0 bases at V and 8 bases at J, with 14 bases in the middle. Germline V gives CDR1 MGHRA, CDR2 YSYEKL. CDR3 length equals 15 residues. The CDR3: CASSQDSPGPDEQFF. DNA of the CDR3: TGCGCCAGCAGCCAAGATTCCCCAGGCCCGGATGAGCAGTTCTTC.

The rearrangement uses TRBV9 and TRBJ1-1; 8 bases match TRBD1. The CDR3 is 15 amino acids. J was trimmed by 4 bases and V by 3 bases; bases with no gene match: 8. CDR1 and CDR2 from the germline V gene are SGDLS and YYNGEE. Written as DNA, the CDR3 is TGTGCCAGCAGCGCCGGACAGGGTAAGAGCACTGAAGCTTTCTTT. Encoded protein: CASSAGQGKSTEAFF.

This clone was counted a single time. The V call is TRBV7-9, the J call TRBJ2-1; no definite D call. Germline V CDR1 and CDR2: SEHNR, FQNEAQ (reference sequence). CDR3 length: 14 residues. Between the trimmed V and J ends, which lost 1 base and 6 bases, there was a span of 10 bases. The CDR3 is CASSLVSQINEQFF. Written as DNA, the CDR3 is TGTGCCAGCAGCTTAGTATCACAGATCAATGAGCAGTTCTTC.

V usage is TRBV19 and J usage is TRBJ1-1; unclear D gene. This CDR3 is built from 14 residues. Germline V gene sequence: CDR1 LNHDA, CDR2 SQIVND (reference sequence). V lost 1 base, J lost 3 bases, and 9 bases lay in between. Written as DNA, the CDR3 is TGTGCCAGTAGTATAGGGGGTTCGGACACTGAAGCTTTCTTT. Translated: CASSIGGSDTEAFF.

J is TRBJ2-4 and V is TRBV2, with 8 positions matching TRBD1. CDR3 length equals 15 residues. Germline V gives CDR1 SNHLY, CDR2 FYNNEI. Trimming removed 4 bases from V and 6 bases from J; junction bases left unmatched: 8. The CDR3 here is CASSAQGALRNIQYF. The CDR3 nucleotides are TGTGCCAGCAGTGCGCAGGGGGCTCTGAGAAACATTCAGTACTTC. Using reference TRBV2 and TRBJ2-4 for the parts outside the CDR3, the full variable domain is EPEVTQTPSHQVTQMGQEVILRCVPISNHLYFYWYRQILGQKVEFLVSFYNNEISEKSEIFDDQFSVERPDGSNFTLKIRSTKLEDSAMYFCASSAQGALRNIQYFGAGTRLSVL.

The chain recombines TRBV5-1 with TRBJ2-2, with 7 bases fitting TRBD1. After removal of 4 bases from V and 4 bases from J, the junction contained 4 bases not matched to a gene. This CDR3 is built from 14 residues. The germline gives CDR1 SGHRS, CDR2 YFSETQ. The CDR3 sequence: CASSIQGSTGELFF. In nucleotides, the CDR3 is TGCGCCAGCAGCATACAGGGGAGCACCGGGGAGCTGTTTTTT.

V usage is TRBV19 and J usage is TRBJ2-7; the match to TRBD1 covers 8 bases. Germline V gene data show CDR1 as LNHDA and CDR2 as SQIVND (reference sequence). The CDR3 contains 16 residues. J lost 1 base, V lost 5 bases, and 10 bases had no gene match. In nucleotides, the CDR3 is TGTGCCAGTAGTCCAAGCGGACAGGGACATTCCTACGAGCAGTACTTC. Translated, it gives CASSPSGQGHSYEQYF.

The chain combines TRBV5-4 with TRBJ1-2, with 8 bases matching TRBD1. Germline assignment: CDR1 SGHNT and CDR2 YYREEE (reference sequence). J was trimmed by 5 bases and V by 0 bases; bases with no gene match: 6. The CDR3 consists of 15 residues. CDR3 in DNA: TGTGCCAGCAGCTTGGCGCCAGGGGGCGGGTATGGCTACACCTTC. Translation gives CASSLAPGGGYGYTF.